This T cell receptor beta chain was sequenced in a study of cytomegalovirus exposure and HLA in healthy donors (dated by TCRdb to 2015 to 2018). General notes on the study: In an earlier analysis of fewer than 750 of the donors, around 300 Gb of sequence data and 117 million unique TCR beta sequences from about 179 million T cells were reported. On average, roughly 240,000 unique TCR beta nucleotide sequences were sequenced per donor among several hundred genotyped donors of the cohort, with roughly 18% of those sequences being non-productive. To predict cytomegalovirus infection status, the study brought together high-throughput TCR immunosequencing, statistical association of individual TCRs with disease status, and machine learning. Both class I and class II loci were covered by HLA typing, at four-digit resolution. Several DR-DQ haplotypes were handled as single units for association and clustering because linkage in the cohort was strong. Using immunosequencing, the study profiled T cell repertoires from 640 or so subjects and related those repertoires to cytomegalovirus serostatus. In addition to the first cohort of approximately 670 subjects, a separate validation cohort of about 120 different subjects was used. Donor age, sex, ethnicity and CMV serostatus were compiled alongside the repertoire data. The study aimed to test whether signatures of past pathogen exposure could be identified by cataloging public T cell receptors. Of the 300 to 450 genotyped donors, 80% to 90% were placed in the genetic ancestry cluster associated with self-reported Caucasian donors. An earlier analysis of around 580 of the donors used high-throughput TCR beta sequencing to judge whether each TCR beta V gene segment behaved as functional or pseudogenic. An early release covering 500 to 750 HLA-typed donors comprised 250 to 350 gigabases of sequencing data and 65 million to 100 million unique TCR sequences. A later genetic analysis used genome-wide SNP genotypes for 398 of the 666 donors, treating that subset as a discovery cohort. Every discovery cohort repertoire had been produced on one sequencing platform. A later analysis re-examined previously published TCR beta repertoires from more than 600 donors and added high-resolution HLA genotyping to investigate patterns of TCR occurrence. Typing coverage differed by locus: A, B, C, DRB1 and DQB1 were typed in about 629-640 donors, DQA1 in about 510, DPA1 in around 600, and DPB1 in 400 to 480. Rather than drawing on any new phenotypic data, the later analysis identified candidate immune exposures from TCR beta sequences and the way those sequences occurred across donors. Results the study describes overall, beyond this receptor: A later analysis associated approximately 17,000 TCR beta sequences with specific HLA alleles at a false discovery rate of 0.05. Broadly in line with IMGT annotations, most TCR beta V segments showed up in productive rearrangements about 90% or about 30% of the time in an earlier analysis of some 590 of the donors. In a later analysis, several top co-occurrence clusters were reported to appear linked to parvovirus B19, influenza, CMV and Epstein-Barr virus. A cluster of highly shared sequence variants was judged likely to be a technical artifact of the sequencing pipeline. The presence/absence analyses assumed that sequencing depth was roughly uniform across donors, and that assumption may not be true. A further reported finding was that TCR beta sequences accurately predicted the HLA-A and HLA-B alleles for most subjects in the first cohort. The earlier analysis of fewer than 750 of the donors excluded about 16 rarely observed V segments, including chromosome 9 orphons, because counts were too low. Compared with equally common non-associated chains, HLA-associated TCR beta chains in a later analysis were more clonally expanded and had lower generation probabilities. The only immune exposure information available for the cohort was CMV serostatus. This cohort had only TCR beta chains sequenced, and the lack of alpha or paired-chain data limited which features could be detected. A later genetic analysis associated a missense DCLRE1C variant with V-gene and J-gene trimming of TCR beta chains, and an independent cohort replicated the association. The authors suggested that the approach could potentially be generalized to other disease states and immunological phenotypes. Cytomegalovirus status was reported to be diagnosed by the classifier with high specificity and sensitivity in both the original and validation cohorts. The 87-base-pair reads could not distinguish some IMGT-functional V segments, including TRBV6-2 and TRBV6-3, so those segments were excluded. Linkage disequilibrium might explain the correlated functional status among segregating V segments, but an unknown experimental factor could not be ruled out. According to a later genetic analysis, donors in an Asian-associated ancestry cluster had fewer N-insertions in productive TCRs than the approximately 670-donor mean. When HLA alleles, especially DR and DQ, strongly co-occurred, attributing TCR associations to individual alleles was difficult. Most TCR sequences were observed very rarely across donors, whereas some public TCRs were present in many individuals. A later analysis found that most CMV-associated TCR beta chains appeared HLA-restricted, with HLA associations seemingly driven largely by CMV exposure. Because some donors lacked HLA typing at each locus, the association tests relied only on the typed subset. A total of roughly 160 TCR beta chains were listed by the study as associated with cytomegalovirus. According to a later analysis, TCR association rates differed among HLA loci, with DRB1 alleles showing the most associated TCRs and HLA-C alleles showing the fewest. In vitro tests confirmed that a few of the cytomegalovirus-associated TCR beta chains recognize cytomegalovirus antigens.

In total, fewer than 750 healthy bone marrow donors made up the cohort. All cohort members were sampled while nominally healthy, although unrecorded immune exposures were likely present. The donor was CMV seropositive and was included in the group of around 300 seropositive cohort members. Each donor provided a peripheral blood sample, and peripheral blood mononuclear cells were used for TCR beta sequencing. Genomic DNA extraction from the blood cell samples was performed with the Qiagen DNeasy Blood Extraction Kit. Concerning this clone itself: Its antigen is not yet known. No base-level quality is on record; no much larger clone is a single base apart.

Library preparation was by the immunoSEQ multiplex PCR assay. A mixture of 60 forward primers for TCR Vbeta segments and 13 reverse primers for TCR Jbeta segments was used in the multiplex PCR. Amplification of the CDR3 region of rearranged TCR beta genes was performed with a multiplex PCR assay on genomic DNA. On the Illumina HiSeq System, the amplified TCR beta libraries were sequenced as 87-base-pair reads. Per the authors' processing: Across the 500 to 750 repertoires, a later analysis counted some 81 million unique TCR beta chains, 8.5 million to 12 million of which were shared by at least two donors. Raw reads were error-corrected and collapsed into unique sequences by a nearest-neighbor algorithm in which closely related sequences were merged to remove PCR and sequencing errors. Alignment of CDR3 sequences to IMGT reference sequences was used to assign V, D and J gene segments. Each retained sequence needed at least a six-nucleotide match to both a V gene segment and a J gene segment. Rearrangements were called productive when the CDR3 lacked stop codons and stayed in frame with V and J; all others were non-productive. CDR3 was defined according to IMGT convention as the region running from the second conserved V-encoded cysteine to the conserved J-encoded phenylalanine. The earlier analysis of approximately 500 of the donors excluded sequences that lacked an unambiguous match to a single V gene segment. In an earlier analysis of some 590 of the donors, V segments were called functional above 56.7% productive rearrangements and were called segregating when the between-donor standard deviation exceeded 5%. A statistical classification framework was built for diagnosing cytomegalovirus status from the catalog of TCR beta chain sequences. V and J gene assignment, in a later analysis, came from comparing TCR nucleotide sequences with IMGT/GENE-DB human TR gene sequences. A later analysis assigned CDR3 sequences and most-parsimonious VDJ recombination scenarios with the TCRdist pipeline. In a later analysis, each TCR beta chain was defined by its CDR3 amino acid sequence together with its V-gene family, and reads without a unique V-gene family were excluded. A later analysis removed nearly 600 highly shared, low-generation-probability nucleotide sequences to deal with suspected cross-contamination and a sequencing artifact. A later analysis calculated a clonal expansion index for each public chain from normalized within-repertoire ranks of inferred template counts. In a later analysis, generation probabilities were computed with a VDJ recombination model fitted to out-of-frame rearrangements, and the resulting probabilities were checked against IGoR. In a later analysis, TCR-TCR, TCR-HLA and TCR-CMV co-occurrence was scored with hypergeometric tests, and a repertoire-size bias correction was applied to TCR pairs. To estimate false discovery rates, a later analysis permuted the HLA or CMV assignments 20 times. In a later analysis, co-occurring TCRs were grouped using DBSCAN, and TCRdist sequence similarity was added for clustering within HLA-allele-positive subsets. Co-occurrence clustering excluded repertoires with fewer than 30,000 or more than 120,000 public chains, plus five with anomalous nucleotide sharing. Entries here come from immuneACCESS through TCRdb and include only in-frame sequences with V and J called. Some clones fail to appear in such tables; in the studies checked, an unresolved V gene covers under half of the shortfall, and the cause of the remainder is unknown. The V and J calls and clone size are taken from that table; D and trimming were inferred from the DNA. The sample table lists 150,000 to 200,000 clones, roughly 80% of them with a count of one. The ten largest clones take up 8.5% of the sample.

From cysteine to phenylalanine, the CDR3 is 16 amino acids long. Kept here is only the CDR3 DNA, which spans 48 bases and is read in frame from base 1. CDR1 and CDR2 are read off the germline V gene as MDHEN and SYDVKM. Here V drops 5 bases and J drops 5 bases, and the junction holds 11 bases not matched to any gene. Sequenced input: PBMCs. The clonotype comes from a male donor in good health and CMV-seropositive. The rearranged segments are TRBV28 and TRBJ1-5; TRBD1 lines up with 8 middle nucleotides. The DNA sequence is as follows: TGTGCCAGCAGTCCAACCCAGGGGGCGAGTGATCAGCCCCAGCATTTT. This encodes CASSPTQGASDQPQHF.